Below are 8 T cell receptor beta chains sequenced from a single sample in a study of blood T cell repertoires in COVID-19. Some clones are missing from TCRdb's copy, which holds only in-frame ones; the method was immunoSEQ multiplex PCR. The data hold 140,000 or so clones, with around nine tenths observed a single time. The sample was peripheral blood. These receptors were collected from a woman between 45 and 65 years old with acute or convalescent COVID-19.

The chain is built from TRBV11-2 and TRBJ2-7; the D is unclear. The germline gives CDR1 SGHAT, CDR2 FQNNGV. The V and J ends lost 8 bases and 0 bases respectively, with 14 bases between them. CDR3 size: 14 residues. CDR3 sequence reads: CASPVGPPSYEQYF. The CDR3, as DNA: TGTGCCAGCCCCGTTGGGCCTCCCTCCTACGAGCAGTACTTC.

The chain couples TRBV10-3 to TRBJ2-7; D is possibly TRBD2 (6 bases). The CDR3 spans 13 residues. Germline V gene data show CDR1 as ENHRY and CDR2 as SYGVKD. V dropped 10 bases and J dropped 2 bases, with 15 bases sitting between them. The CDR3 protein is CATGDFNPYEQYF. In DNA, the CDR3 is TGTGCCACCGGGGACTTTAACCCCTACGAGCAGTACTTC.

This chain joins TRBV19 and TRBJ2-1; TRBD2 matches 12 bases. CDR3 length equals 16 residues. The V gene's germline CDR1 is LNHDA and CDR2 SQIVND (reference sequence). V was clipped by 5 bases and J by 7 bases; unmatched bases: 9. Here the CDR3 DNA reads TGTGCCAGTAGTCCCCGACTAGCGGGAGTTGGGAATGAGCAGTTCTTC. Protein product: CASSPRLAGVGNEQFF.

This chain connects TRBV24-1 to TRBJ2-1, with 7 positions matching TRBD2. With V trimmed by 4 bases and J by 3 bases, 8 bases remained unmatched. Germline CDR1 and CDR2: KGHDR and SFDVKD. The CDR3 has 16 residues. CDR3 in DNA: TGTGCCACCAGTGAATCCGGGACTAACTTCTACAATGAGCAGTTCTTC. Its protein product is CATSESGTNFYNEQFF.

The chain is built from TRBV4-2 and TRBJ1-4; 9 bases map to TRBD1. The ends lost 0 bases at V and 8 bases at J; junction bases unmatched: 13. There are 18 residues in the CDR3. The germline V gene has CDR1 LGHNA and CDR2 YNFKEQ. CDR3 DNA: TGTGCCAGCAGCCAAGATTGGGACAGGGTGTCCATAAGCGAAAAACTGTTTTTT. Translating it yields CASSQDWDRVSISEKLFF.

This chain joins TRBV7-2 and TRBJ2-7; 11 bases align to TRBD1. This CDR3 contains 15 residues. The germline gives CDR1 SGHTA, CDR2 FQGNSA. Trimming removed 5 bases from V and 4 bases from J; junction bases left unmatched: 7. The CDR3 here is CASSLPGQGGYEQYF. CDR3 coding DNA: TGTGCCAGCAGCCTACCGGGACAGGGGGGATACGAGCAGTACTTC.

The genes are TRBV7-9 and TRBJ1-3; D is possibly TRBD1 (5 bases). The CDR3 runs to 14 residues. Germline CDR1 SEHNR, CDR2 FQNEAQ (reference sequence). The CDR3 loop is CADGGEVSGNTIYF. DNA of the CDR3: TGTGCAGATGGGGGGGAAGTCTCTGGAAACACCATATATTTT.

The chain combines TRBV6-5 with TRBJ1-2, with D tentatively TRBD1 (6 bases). The CDR3 spans 16 residues. Per the germline V gene, CDR1 is MNHEY and CDR2 is SVGAGI. V lost 2 bases to trimming and J lost 2 bases, with 15 bases between them. The chain's CDR3 is CASSYRGGQDNYGYTF. In nucleotides, the CDR3 is TGTGCCAGCAGTTACAGGGGGGGCCAGGACAACTATGGCTACACCTTC.